This record concerns one T cell receptor beta chain sequence. Its antigen is still unknown. V lost 6 bases and J lost 2, with 17 bases in between. The CDR3 totals 15 residues. In germline, CDR1 is SGHRS, CDR2 YFSETQ. The PCR primers covered 54 TRBV and 13 TRBJ segments. The method was immunoSEQ multiplex PCR; TCRdb's version includes in-frame clones alone and lacks a portion of them. The table includes some 110,000 clones, around 92% detected once. This sample stems from a study of T cell repertoires and HLA-DP antigens. The clonotype was recovered from a young woman in good health and CMV-seronegative. Sequences were obtained from CD4+ T cells from PBMCs. The chain carries TRBV5-1 and TRBJ1-2; D is possibly TRBD1 (5 bases). Here the CDR3 DNA reads TGCGCCAGCACCCCCGGGGGAGGAGTAAACTATGGCTACACCTTC. Protein sequence: CASTPGGGVNYGYTF.